This T cell receptor beta chain was retrieved from a study of memory CD4+ T cells and cytomegalovirus serostatus. This CDR3 is built from 14 residues. Germline V CDR1 and CDR2: SGHNT, YENEEA. The V end lost 5 bases, the J end lost 3 bases, and 12 bases lay between the germline ends. Produced via immunoSEQ multiplex PCR; TCRdb's table is partial and in-frame only. The sample holds about 40,000 clones; 65% to 80% are singletons and the top ten take 0.55%. Single viable CD3+CD4+CD8-CD45RO+ cells were sorted as the memory CD4+ T cells. This clonotype was obtained from an adult in good health and CMV-seronegative. The rearrangement joins TRBV11-3 to TRBJ2-3; D is perhaps TRBD2 (5 bases). The source material was memory CD4+ T cells from blood. This chain's CDR3 is CASSPGRGTDTQYF. The CDR3 DNA reads as TGTGCCAGCAGCCCAGGTCGGGGAACAGATACGCAGTATTTT.